This TCR beta chain was profiled in a study of shared clonotypes between healthy human individuals. TCRdb's table, derived via immunoSEQ multiplex PCR, lists solely in-frame clones and lacks some. This repertoire shows over a million clones, around three quarters found once; its top ten account for 0.61%. Broader study findings: It was anticipated that sequencing depth would influence how many clonotypes donors shared.

Worth noting for this clone: Its antigen is as yet unknown.

The CDR3 covers 14 residues. Trimming removed 0 bases at V and 1 base at J, with 3 bases between. CDR1 is LGHNA and CDR2 is YNFKEQ in the germline V gene. The sequence was collected from a man younger than 30 in good health. Some clones in this sample may be carry-over from other donors' samples. The chain couples TRBV4-2 to TRBJ2-2; D call uncertain. The sequencing sample was made of memory CD4+ T cells from PBMCs. Specified subset: CD45RA-negative fraction. The DNA of the CDR3 is TGTGCCAGCAGCCAAGATTGGAACACCGGGGAGCTGTTTTTT. This translates into CASSQDWNTGELFF.